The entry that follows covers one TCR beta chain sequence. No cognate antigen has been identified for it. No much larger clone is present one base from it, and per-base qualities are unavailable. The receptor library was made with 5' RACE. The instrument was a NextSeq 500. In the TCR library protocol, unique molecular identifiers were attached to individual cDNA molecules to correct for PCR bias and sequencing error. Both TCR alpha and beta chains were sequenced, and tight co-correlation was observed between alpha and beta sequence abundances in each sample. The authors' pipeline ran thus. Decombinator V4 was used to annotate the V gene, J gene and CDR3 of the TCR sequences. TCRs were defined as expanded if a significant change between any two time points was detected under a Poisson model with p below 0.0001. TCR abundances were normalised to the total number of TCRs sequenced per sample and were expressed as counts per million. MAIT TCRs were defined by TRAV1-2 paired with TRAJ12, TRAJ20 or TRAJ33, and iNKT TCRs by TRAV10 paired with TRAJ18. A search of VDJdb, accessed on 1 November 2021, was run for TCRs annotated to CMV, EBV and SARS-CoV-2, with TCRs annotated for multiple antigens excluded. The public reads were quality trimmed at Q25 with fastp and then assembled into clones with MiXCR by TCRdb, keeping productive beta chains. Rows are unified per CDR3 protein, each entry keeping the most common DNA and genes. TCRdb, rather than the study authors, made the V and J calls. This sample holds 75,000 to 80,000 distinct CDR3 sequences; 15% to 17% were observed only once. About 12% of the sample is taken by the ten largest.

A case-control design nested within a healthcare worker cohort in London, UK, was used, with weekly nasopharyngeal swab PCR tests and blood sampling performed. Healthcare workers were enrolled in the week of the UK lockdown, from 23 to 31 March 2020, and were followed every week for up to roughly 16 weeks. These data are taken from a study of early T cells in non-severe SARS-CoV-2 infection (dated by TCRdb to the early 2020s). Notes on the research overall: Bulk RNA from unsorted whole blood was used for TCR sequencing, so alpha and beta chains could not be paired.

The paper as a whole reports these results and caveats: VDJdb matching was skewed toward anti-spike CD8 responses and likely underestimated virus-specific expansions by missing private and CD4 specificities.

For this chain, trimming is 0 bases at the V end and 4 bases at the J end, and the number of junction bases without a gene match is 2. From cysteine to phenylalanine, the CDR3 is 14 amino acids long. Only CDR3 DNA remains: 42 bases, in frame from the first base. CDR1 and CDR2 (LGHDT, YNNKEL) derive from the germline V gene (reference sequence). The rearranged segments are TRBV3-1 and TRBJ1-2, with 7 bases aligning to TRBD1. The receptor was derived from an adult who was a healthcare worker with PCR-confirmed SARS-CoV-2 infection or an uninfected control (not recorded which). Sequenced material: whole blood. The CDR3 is CASSQDAGGYGYTF. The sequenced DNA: TGTGCCAGCAGCCAAGATGCAGGGGGCTATGGCTACACCTTC.